Listed below are T cell receptor beta chains from one sample, sequenced in a study of T cells in Graves' hyperthyroidism and ophthalmopathy. TCRdb redid the calling of the multiplex PCR reads with MiXCR, one entry per CDR3 protein. The sample yields fewer than 550,000 distinct CDR3 sequences, around a sixth seen once. Material: blood. These receptors were collected from a woman between 18 and 29 years old with Graves' hyperthyroidism. Each CDR3 is given with its conserved first and last residue. A D gene is named only where the DNA matches it firmly. Rows may omit the clone size; those that give it use once, few, many or a size class.

j_call cdr3_length v_call clone_size d_call cdr3_nt cdr3_aa
TRBJ2-7 15 TRBV20-1 NA TRBD1 TGCAGTGCTAGAAAATCGGGACAGGGGGCAAAAGAGCAGTACTTC CSARKSGQGAKEQYF
TRBJ2-7 15 TRBV4-1 few NA TGCGCCAGCAGCCAAGATAACACAGACCTATACGAGCAGTACTTC CASSQDNTDLYEQYF
TRBJ2-5 17 TRBV4-2 many TRBD2 TGTGCCAGCAGCCAAGAGGGGACTAGCGGGCGTCAGGGGACCCAGTACTTC CASSQEGTSGRQGTQYF
TRBJ2-3 14 TRBV7-2 many NA TGTGCCAGCAGCCCTGGACTGTTCACAGATACGCAGTATTTT CASSPGLFTDTQYF
TRBJ2-1 16 TRBV20-1 NA NA TGCAGTGCTAGTGATTGGGGAACTAGCTCCTACAATGAGCAGTTCTTC CSASDWGTSSYNEQFF
TRBJ1-1 13 TRBV20-1 many NA TGCAGTGCCGGGAGCCCCTGGGGAACTGAAGCTTTCTTT CSAGSPWGTEAFF
TRBJ2-5 14 TRBV28 many NA TGTGCCAGCAGTTTACGGGGGCGGCAAGAGACCCAGTACTTC CASSLRGRQETQYF
TRBJ2-1 11 TRBV20-1 NA TRBD2 TGCAGTGTTGCGGGAGTAAATGAGCAGTTCTTC CSVAGVNEQFF
TRBJ1-1 15 TRBV18 many TRBD1 TGTGCCAGCTCTCAACAGGGGGGTCTGAACACTGAAGCTTTCTTT CASSQQGGLNTEAFF
TRBJ1-2 12 TRBV19 NA NA TGTGCATCCCAGGGGTACGACTATGGCTACACCTTC CASQGYDYGYTF
TRBJ2-3 15 TRBV18 NA TRBD1 TGTGCCAGCTCACCCCAGGGGGTAAACACAGATACGCAGTATTTT CASSPQGVNTDTQYF
TRBJ1-3 15 TRBV18 few TRBD1 TGTGCCAGCTCAGCGACACAGGGGATCGGAAACACCATATATTTT CASSATQGIGNTIYF
TRBJ2-1 17 TRBV3-1 NA NA TGTGCCAGCAGCCTTTCCTCAAGCGTCCCACCTGGGGGTGAGCAGTTCTTC CASSLSSSVPPGGEQFF
TRBJ1-4 14 TRBV20-1 many NA TGCAGTGCTACAACCGGGCCTAGCTCTGAAAAACTGTTTTTT CSATTGPSSEKLFF
TRBJ2-7 16 TRBV5-1 NA TRBD1 TGCGCCAGCAGCTTGAATTCCGGGACAGGGGGCTACGAGCAGTACTTC CASSLNSGTGGYEQYF
TRBJ2-3 15 TRBV12-5 NA TRBD1 TGTGCTAGTGGCACAGGGGCCCTAGGGGCAGATACGCAGTATTTT CASGTGALGADTQYF
TRBJ1-6 14 TRBV28 many NA TGTGCCAGCAGGCCAACCGGGGCTCATTCACCCCTCCACTTT CASRPTGAHSPLHF
TRBJ2-7 16 TRBV7-3 few NA TGTGCCAGCAGCTTCGACCCCGGGACCGCGAAGAACGAGCAGTACTTC CASSFDPGTAKNEQYF
TRBJ2-2 18 TRBV5-5 few TRBD2 TGTGCCAGCAGCCTCGAGACTAGCGGGAGGGTGAACACCGGGGAGCTGTTTTTT CASSLETSGRVNTGELFF
TRBJ2-5 13 TRBV18 many NA TGTGCCAGCTCACCATGGGTAATGGAGACCCAGTACTTC CASSPWVMETQYF
TRBJ2-7 14 TRBV30 many TRBD1 TGTGCCTGGGACACGGGACAGGAGTTCTACGAGCAGTACTTC CAWDTGQEFYEQYF
TRBJ2-3 14 TRBV3-1 few NA TGTGCCAGCAGCCGACAGAGCGGCACAGATACGCAGTATTTT CASSRQSGTDTQYF